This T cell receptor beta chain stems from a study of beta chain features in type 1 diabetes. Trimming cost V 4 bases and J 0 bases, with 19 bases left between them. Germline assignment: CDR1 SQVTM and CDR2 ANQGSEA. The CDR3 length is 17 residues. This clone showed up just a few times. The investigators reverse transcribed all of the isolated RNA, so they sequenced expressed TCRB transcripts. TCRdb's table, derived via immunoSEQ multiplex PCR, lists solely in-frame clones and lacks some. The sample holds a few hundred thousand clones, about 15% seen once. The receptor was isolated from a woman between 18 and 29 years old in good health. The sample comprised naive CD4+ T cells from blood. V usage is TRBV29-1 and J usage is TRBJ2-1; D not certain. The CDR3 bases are TGCAGCGTTGCCATCGTGTGGTCGCCCAGCTCCTACAATGAGCAGTTCTTC. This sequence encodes CSVAIVWSPSSYNEQFF.